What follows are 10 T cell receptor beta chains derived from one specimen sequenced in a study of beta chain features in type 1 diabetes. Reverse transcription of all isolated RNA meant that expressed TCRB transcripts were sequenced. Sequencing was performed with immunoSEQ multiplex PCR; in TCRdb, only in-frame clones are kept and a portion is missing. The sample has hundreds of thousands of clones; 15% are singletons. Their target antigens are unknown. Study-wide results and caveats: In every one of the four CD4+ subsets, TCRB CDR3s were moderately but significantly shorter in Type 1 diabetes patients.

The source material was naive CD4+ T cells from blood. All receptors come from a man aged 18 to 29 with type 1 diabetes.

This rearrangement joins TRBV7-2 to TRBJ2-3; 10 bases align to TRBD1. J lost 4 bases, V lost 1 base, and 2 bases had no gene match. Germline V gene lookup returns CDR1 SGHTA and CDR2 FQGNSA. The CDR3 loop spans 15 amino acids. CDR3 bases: TGTGCCAGCAGCTTAGGAGGGACAGGGGCAGATACGCAGTATTTT. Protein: CASSLGGTGADTQYF.

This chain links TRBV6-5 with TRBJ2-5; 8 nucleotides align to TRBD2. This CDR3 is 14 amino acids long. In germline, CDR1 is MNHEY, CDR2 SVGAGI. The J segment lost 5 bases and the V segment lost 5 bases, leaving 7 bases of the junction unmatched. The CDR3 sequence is CASSGTSSSETQYF. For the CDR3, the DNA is TGTGCCAGCAGTGGGACTAGTTCGTCGGAGACCCAGTACTTC.

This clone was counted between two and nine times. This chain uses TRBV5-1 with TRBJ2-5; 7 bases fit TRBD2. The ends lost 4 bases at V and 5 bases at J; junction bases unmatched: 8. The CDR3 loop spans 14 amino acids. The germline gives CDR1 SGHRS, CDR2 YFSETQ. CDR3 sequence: CASSRRERDETQYF. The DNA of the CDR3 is TGCGCCAGCAGCAGGCGGGAGAGGGATGAGACCCAGTACTTC.

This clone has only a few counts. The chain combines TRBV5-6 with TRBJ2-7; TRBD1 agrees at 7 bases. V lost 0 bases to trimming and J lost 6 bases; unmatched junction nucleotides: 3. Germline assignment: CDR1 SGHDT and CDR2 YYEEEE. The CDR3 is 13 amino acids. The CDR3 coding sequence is TGTGCCAGCAGCTTGGTAGGGGGCCGCGAGCAGTACTTC. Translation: CASSLVGGREQYF.

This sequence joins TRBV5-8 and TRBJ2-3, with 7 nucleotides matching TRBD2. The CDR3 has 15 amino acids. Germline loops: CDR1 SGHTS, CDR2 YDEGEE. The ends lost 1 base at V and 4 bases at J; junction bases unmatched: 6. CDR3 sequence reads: CASSLRPSGSDTQYF. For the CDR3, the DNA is TGTGCCAGCAGCTTGAGGCCTAGCGGCTCAGATACGCAGTATTTT.

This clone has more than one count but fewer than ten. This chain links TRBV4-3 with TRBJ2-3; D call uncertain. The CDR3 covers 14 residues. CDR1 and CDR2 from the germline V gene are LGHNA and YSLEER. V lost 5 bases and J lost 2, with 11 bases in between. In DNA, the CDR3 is TGCGCCAGCAGCGGAGTAGCCGTCACAGATACGCAGTATTTT. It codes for CASSGVAVTDTQYF.

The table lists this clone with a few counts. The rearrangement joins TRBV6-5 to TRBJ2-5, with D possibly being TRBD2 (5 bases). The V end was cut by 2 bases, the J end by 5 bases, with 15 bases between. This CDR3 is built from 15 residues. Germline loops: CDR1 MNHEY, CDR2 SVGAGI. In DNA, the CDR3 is TGTGCCAGCAGTTACCGGGCTAGCCTGAGTGAGACCCAGTACTTC. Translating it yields CASSYRASLSETQYF.

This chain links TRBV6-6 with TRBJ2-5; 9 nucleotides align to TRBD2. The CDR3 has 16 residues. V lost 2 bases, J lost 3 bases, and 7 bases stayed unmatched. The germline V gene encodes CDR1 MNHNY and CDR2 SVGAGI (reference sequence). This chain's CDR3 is CASSYGSPSGEETQYF. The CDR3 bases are TGTGCCAGCAGTTACGGATCGCCTAGCGGGGAAGAGACCCAGTACTTC.

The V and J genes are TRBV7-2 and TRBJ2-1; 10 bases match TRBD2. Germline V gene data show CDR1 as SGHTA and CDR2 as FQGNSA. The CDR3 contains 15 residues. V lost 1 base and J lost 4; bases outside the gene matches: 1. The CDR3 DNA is TGTGCCAGCAGCTTAGGGACTAGCGGTTACAATGAGCAGTTCTTC. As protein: CASSLGTSGYNEQFF.

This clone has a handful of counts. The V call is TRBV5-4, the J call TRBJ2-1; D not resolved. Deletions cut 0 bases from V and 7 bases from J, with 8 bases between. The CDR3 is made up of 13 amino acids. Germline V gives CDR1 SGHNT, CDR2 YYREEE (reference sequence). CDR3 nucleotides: TGTGCCAGCAGCTTGGTTGACGGGAATGAGCAGTTCTTC. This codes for CASSLVDGNEQFF.